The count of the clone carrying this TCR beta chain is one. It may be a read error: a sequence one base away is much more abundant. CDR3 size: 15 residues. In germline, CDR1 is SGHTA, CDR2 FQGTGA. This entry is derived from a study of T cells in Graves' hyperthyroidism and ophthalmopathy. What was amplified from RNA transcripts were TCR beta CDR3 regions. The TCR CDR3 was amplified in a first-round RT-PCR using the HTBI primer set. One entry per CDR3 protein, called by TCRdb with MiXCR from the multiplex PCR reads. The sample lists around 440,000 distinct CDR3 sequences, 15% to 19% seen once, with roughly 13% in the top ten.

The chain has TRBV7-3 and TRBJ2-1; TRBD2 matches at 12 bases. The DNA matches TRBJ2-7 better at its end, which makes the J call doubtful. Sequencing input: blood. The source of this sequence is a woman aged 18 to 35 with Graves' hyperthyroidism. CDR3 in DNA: TGTGCCAGCAGCGTAACTAGCGGGAGGTACAATGAGCAGTACTTC. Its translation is CASSVTSGRYNEQYF.